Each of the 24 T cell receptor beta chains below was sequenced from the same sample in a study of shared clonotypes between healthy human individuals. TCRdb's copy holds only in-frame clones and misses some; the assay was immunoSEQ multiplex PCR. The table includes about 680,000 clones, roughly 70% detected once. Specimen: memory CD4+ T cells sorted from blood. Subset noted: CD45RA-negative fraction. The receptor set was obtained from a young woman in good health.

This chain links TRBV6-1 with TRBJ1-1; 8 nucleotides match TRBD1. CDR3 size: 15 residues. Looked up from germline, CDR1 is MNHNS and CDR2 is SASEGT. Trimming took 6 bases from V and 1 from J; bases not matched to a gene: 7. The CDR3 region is CASSPAGTGNTEAFF. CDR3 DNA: TGTGCCAGCAGCCCCGCCGGGACAGGGAACACTGAAGCTTTCTTT.

Here the CDR3 reads CASSFGGQLNYGYTF. The CDR3 nucleotides read TGTGCCAGCAGTTTTGGGGGACAACTTAACTATGGCTACACCTTC. V gene TRBV28 combines with J gene TRBJ1-2, with a weak D call TRBD1 (6 bases). Germline lookup yields CDR1 MDHEN and CDR2 SYDVKM. This CDR3 has 15 residues. V gave up 3 bases and J gave up 1 base, with 12 bases separating them.

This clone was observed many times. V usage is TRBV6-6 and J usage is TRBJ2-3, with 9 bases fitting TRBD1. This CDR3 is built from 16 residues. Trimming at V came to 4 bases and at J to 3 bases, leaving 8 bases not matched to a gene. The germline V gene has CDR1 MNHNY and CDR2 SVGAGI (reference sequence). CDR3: CASSSYRGRETDTQYF. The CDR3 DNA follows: TGTGCCAGCAGTTCATACAGGGGGCGAGAGACAGATACGCAGTATTTT.

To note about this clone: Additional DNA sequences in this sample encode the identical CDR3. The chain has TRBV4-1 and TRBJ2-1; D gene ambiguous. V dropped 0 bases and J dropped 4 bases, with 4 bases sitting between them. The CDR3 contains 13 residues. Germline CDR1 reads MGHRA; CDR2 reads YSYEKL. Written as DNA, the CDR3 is TGCGCCAGCAGCCAAGAGGTTTACAATGAGCAGTTCTTC. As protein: CASSQEVYNEQFF.

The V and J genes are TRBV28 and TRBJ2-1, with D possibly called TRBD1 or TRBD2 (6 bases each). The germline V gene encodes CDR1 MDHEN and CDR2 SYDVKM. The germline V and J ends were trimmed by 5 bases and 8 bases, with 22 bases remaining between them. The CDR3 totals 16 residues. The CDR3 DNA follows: TGTGCCAGCAGTACCGGGACACGCGGGACTTCCTATGAGCAGTTCTTC. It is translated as CASSTGTRGTSYEQFF.

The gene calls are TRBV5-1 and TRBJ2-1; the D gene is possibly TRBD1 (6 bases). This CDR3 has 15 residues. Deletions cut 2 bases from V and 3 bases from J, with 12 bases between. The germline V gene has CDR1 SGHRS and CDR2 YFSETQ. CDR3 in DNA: TGCGCCAGCAGCTTTACAGGGCAATTCTACAATGAGCAGTTCTTC. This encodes CASSFTGQFYNEQFF.

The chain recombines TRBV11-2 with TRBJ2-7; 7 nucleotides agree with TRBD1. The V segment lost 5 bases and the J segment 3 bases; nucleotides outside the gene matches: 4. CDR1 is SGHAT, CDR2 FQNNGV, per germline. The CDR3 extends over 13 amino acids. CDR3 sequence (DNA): TGTGCCAGCAGCCGGGACAGTTACTACGAGCAGTACTTC. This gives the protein CASSRDSYYEQYF.

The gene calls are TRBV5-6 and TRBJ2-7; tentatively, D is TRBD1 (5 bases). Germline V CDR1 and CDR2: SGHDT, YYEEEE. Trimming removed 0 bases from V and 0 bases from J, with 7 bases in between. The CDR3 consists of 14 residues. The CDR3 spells CASSLGQNSYEQYF. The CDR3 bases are TGTGCCAGCAGCTTGGGACAGAACTCCTACGAGCAGTACTTC.

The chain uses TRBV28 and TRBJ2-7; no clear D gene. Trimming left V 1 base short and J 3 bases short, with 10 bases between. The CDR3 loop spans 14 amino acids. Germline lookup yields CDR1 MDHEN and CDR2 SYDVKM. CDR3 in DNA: TGTGCCAGCAGTTTATTCGTGGCCATCTACGAGCAGTACTTC. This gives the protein CASSLFVAIYEQYF.

The CDR3 DNA reads TGTGCCAGTAATTCACAGGGTAGCAATCAGCCCCAGCATTTT. Protein sequence: CASNSQGSNQPQHF. This chain joins TRBV19 and TRBJ1-5, with D possibly TRBD1 on 6 matching bases. The germline CDR1 and CDR2 sequences are LNHDA and SQIVND (reference sequence). The CDR3 runs 14 residues. V dropped 7 bases and J dropped 0 bases, with 10 bases sitting between them.

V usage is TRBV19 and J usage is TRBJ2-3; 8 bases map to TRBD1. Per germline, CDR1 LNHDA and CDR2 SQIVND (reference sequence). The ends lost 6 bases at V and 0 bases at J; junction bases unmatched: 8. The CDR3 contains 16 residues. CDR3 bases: TGTGCCAGTAGCTCGGACAGGGTCATTAGCACAGATACGCAGTATTTT. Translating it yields CASSSDRVISTDTQYF.

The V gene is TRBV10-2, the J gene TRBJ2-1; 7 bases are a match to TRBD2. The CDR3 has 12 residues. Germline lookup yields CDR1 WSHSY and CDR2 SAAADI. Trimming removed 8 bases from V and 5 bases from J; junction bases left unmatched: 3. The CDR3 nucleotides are TGCGCCAGCCGGCTAGCGGACAATGAGCAGTTCTTC. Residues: CASRLADNEQFF.

DNA of the CDR3: TGTGCCAGCAGTCCACCGCGCCTCCTCTATCAGCCCCAGCATTTT. Translated: CASSPPRLLYQPQHF. V gene TRBV28 combines with J gene TRBJ1-5; D remains ambiguous. CDR3 length equals 15 residues. V lost 5 bases to trimming and J lost 5 bases, with 16 bases between them. CDR1 MDHEN and CDR2 SYDVKM come from the germline V gene.

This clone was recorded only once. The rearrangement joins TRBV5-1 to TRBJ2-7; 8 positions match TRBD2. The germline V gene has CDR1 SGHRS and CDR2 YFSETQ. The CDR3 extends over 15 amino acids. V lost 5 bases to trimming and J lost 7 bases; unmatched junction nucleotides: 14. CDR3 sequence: CASSSQPGGPGEQYF. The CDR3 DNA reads TGCGCCAGCAGTTCACAGCCGGGAGGGCCGGGAGAGCAGTACTTC.

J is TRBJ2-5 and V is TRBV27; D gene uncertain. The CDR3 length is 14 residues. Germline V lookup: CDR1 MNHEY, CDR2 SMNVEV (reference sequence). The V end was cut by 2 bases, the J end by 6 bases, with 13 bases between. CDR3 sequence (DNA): TGTGCCAGCAGTTTACTACCCCTAGTGAAGACCCAGTACTTC. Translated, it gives CASSLLPLVKTQYF.

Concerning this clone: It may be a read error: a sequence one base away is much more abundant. The CDR3 reads CASSKNTGELFF. Here the CDR3 DNA reads TGTGCCAGCAGCAAGAACACCGGGGAGCTGTTTTTT. The J gene is TRBJ2-2, the V gene TRBV21-1. TRBV21-1 is termed a pseudogene. The CDR3 covers 12 residues.

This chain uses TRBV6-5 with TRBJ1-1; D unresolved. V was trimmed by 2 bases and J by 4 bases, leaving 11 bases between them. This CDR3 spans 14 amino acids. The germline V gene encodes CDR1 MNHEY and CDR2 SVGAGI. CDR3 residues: CASSYGFRFTEAFF. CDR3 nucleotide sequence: TGTGCCAGCAGTTACGGATTCAGGTTCACTGAAGCTTTCTTT.

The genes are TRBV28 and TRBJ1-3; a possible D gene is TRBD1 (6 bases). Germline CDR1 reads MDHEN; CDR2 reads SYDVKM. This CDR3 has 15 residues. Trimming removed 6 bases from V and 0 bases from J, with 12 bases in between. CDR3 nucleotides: TGTGCCAGCAGCCCAGGGGCAGACTCTGGAAACACCATATATTTT. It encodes CASSPGADSGNTIYF.

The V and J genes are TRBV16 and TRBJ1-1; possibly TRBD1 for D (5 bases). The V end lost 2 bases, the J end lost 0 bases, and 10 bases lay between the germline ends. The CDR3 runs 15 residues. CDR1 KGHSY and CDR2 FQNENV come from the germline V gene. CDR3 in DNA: TGTGCCAGCAGCCAACCCGGGACTATGAACACTGAAGCTTTCTTT. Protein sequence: CASSQPGTMNTEAFF.

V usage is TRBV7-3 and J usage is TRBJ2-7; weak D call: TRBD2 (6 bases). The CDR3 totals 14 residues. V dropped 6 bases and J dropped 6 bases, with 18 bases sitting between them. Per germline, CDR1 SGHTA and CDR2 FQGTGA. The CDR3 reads CASRSPGGTFEQYF. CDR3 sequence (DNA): TGTGCCAGCAGGTCTCCCGGCGGGACCTTCGAGCAGTACTTC. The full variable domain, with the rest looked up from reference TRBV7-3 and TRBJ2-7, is GAGVSQTPSNKVTEKGKYVELRCDPISGHTALYWYRQSLGQGPEFLIYFQGTGAADDSGLPNDRFFAVRPEGSVSTLKIQRTERGDSAVYLCASRSPGGTFEQYFGPGTRLTVT.

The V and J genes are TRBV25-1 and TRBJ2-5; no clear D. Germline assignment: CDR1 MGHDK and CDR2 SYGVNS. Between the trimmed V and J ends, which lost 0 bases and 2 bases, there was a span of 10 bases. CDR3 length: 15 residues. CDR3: CASSEYIRKQETQYF. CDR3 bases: TGTGCCAGCAGTGAATATATCCGAAAGCAAGAGACCCAGTACTTC.

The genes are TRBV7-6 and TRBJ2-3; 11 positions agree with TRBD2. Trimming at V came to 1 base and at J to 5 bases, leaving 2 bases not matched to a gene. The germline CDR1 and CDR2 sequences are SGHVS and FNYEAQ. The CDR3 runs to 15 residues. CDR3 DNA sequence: TGTGCCAGCAGCTTAGTAGCGGGAGGGATAGATACGCAGTATTTT. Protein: CASSLVAGGIDTQYF.

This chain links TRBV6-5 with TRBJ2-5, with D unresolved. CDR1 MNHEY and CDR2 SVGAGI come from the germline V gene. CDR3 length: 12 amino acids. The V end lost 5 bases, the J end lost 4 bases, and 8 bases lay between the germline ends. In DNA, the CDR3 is TGTGCCAGCAGTCCACCTCTAGAGACCCAGTACTTC. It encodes CASSPPLETQYF.

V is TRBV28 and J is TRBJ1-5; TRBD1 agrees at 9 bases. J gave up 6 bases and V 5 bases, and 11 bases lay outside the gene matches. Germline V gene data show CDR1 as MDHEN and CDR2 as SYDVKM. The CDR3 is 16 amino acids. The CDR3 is CASSPSTGGVSQPQHF. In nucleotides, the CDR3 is TGTGCCAGCAGTCCATCGACAGGGGGAGTTAGTCAGCCCCAGCATTTT. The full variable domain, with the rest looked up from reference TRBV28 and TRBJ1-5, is DVKVTQSSRYLVKRTGEKVFLECVQDMDHENMFWYRQDPGLGLRLIYFSYDVKMKEKGDIPEGYSVSREKKERFSLILESASTNQTSMYLCASSPSTGGVSQPQHFGDGTRLSIL.